These T cell receptor beta chains were read from a single sample in a study of T cell changes during pregnancy in multiple sclerosis. Some clones are missing from TCRdb's copy, which holds only in-frame ones; the method was immunoSEQ multiplex PCR. This table has approximately 50,000 clones, 85% to 95% appearing once. Sequenced material: CD4+ T cells from peripheral blood mononuclear cells, taken in the third trimester of pregnancy. The source is a female donor with multiple sclerosis, enrolled in a pregnancy study. Each CDR3 is given with its conserved first and last residue. Fields, in order: V gene, J gene, D gene, CDR3 protein, CDR3 DNA. D genes are given only for firm matches.

TRBV18,TRBJ2-5,TRBD2,CASSPTGGSLQETQYF,TGTGCCAGCTCCCCCACGGGGGGTTCACTGCAAGAGACCCAGTACTTC
TRBV5-6,TRBJ2-7,-,CASSLDFYEQYF,TGTGCCAGCAGCTTGGACTTCTACGAGCAGTACTTC
TRBV19,TRBJ2-4,TRBD2,CASSIETSGPRNIQYF,TGTGCCAGTAGTATAGAGACTAGCGGGCCGAGAAACATTCAGTACTTC
TRBV5-1,TRBJ2-6,TRBD2,CASSSEAGARAGANVLTF,TGCGCCAGCAGCTCGGAAGCGGGGGCGCGTGCTGGGGCCAACGTCCTGACTTTC
TRBV19,TRBJ2-5,-,CASQGLGETQYF,TGTGCCAGTCAGGGTTTGGGAGAGACCCAGTACTTC
TRBV30,TRBJ1-5,-,CAWSQRRGPISNQPQHF,TGTGCCTGGAGTCAACGCAGGGGACCCATTAGCAATCAGCCCCAGCATTTT
TRBV27,TRBJ1-5,TRBD1,CASRKGQGFESNQPQHF,TGTGCCAGCAGAAAGGGACAGGGTTTCGAGAGCAATCAGCCCCAGCATTTT
TRBV28,TRBJ1-5,-,CASRQSNQPQHF,TGTGCCAGCAGACAGAGCAATCAGCCCCAGCATTTT
TRBV14,TRBJ2-1,-,CASSQDGRASYNEQFF,TGTGCCAGCAGCCAAGATGGTCGAGCGAGCTACAATGAGCAGTTCTTC
TRBV5-1,TRBJ2-1,-,CASSFQGATSGRLGDEQFF,TGCGCCAGCAGCTTCCAGGGGGCAACTAGCGGGCGTCTAGGCGATGAGCAGTTCTTC
TRBV5-6,TRBJ2-3,-,CASRKRVGRGTDTQYF,TGTGCCAGCAGGAAACGTGTGGGGCGCGGCACAGATACGCAGTATTTT
TRBV6-5,TRBJ2-3,-,CASSYSRLNRGDTQYF,TGTGCCAGCAGTTACTCTCGACTGAATCGTGGAGATACGCAGTATTTT
TRBV5-1,TRBJ2-1,TRBD2,CASSLGWDSGLSYNEQFF,TGCGCCAGCAGCTTGGGATGGGATAGCGGGCTCTCCTACAATGAGCAGTTCTTC
TRBV7-6,TRBJ2-7,TRBD2,CASSLAARGSGRFSYEQYF,TGTGCCAGCAGCTTAGCGGCCAGAGGTAGCGGGAGGTTCTCCTACGAGCAGTACTTC
TRBV9,TRBJ2-3,TRBD2,CASSVTPSSGRPDTQYF,TGTGCCAGCAGCGTGACCCCGAGTAGCGGGAGGCCGGATACGCAGTATTTT
TRBV9,TRBJ1-5,-,CASGRTGNQPQHF,TGTGCCAGCGGGAGGACCGGGAATCAGCCCCAGCATTTT
TRBV6-6,TRBJ2-7,TRBD1,CASSSRQGVSYEQYF,TGTGCCAGCAGTTCTCGACAGGGGGTATCCTACGAGCAGTACTTC
TRBV5-4,TRBJ2-1,-,CASSLQQGAYNEQFF,TGTGCCAGCAGCTTGCAACAGGGCGCGTACAATGAGCAGTTCTTC
TRBV30,TRBJ2-1,-,CAWSERLILSYNEQFF,TGTGCCTGGAGTGAACGGTTAATCCTTTCCTACAATGAGCAGTTCTTC
TRBV29-1,TRBJ1-3,-,CSVERRETPSSGNTIYF,TGCAGCGTTGAACGACGGGAAACACCCAGCTCTGGAAACACCATATATTTT
TRBV19,TRBJ1-5,TRBD1,CASSMGQVANQPQHF,TGTGCCAGTAGTATGGGACAGGTAGCCAATCAGCCCCAGCATTTT